This T cell receptor beta chain was recorded in a study of regulatory T cells in long-lasting Graves disease. Overall study: Graves' cases, newly diagnosed, had used antithyroid drugs under 3 months.

The sample holds a few counts of this clonotype. No antigen is known for it. Time point meaning: newly diagnosed GD, antithyroid drugs for less than 3 months. PBMCs were the source of the RNA used for TCR sequencing. CDR3-region Arm-PCR and iRepertoire HTBI primers produced the TCR beta libraries. Original data processing: Identified across the samples were approximately 60 TRBV segments and 14 TRBJ segments. TCRdb passed the multiplex PCR reads through MiXCR, listing each CDR3 protein once. The V and J calls shown here were made by TCRdb, not taken from the authors' results. The repertoire holds a few hundred thousand distinct CDR3 sequences, with around 15% as singletons. General study findings and limits: Segments TRBV28, TRBJ1-2 and TRBJ2-5 showed preferential usage in persistent disease.

Germline CDR1 is ENHRY and CDR2 is SYGVKD. The CDR3 runs 11 residues. Deletions cut 6 bases from V and 8 bases from J, with 8 bases between. The data also belong to a second study, concerning T cells in Graves' hyperthyroidism and ophthalmopathy. Per that paper: The patients, who ranged from 18 to 65 in age, presented with newly diagnosed hyperthyroidism lasting under 2 months.

The source is a woman aged 45 to 65 with Graves disease. Sample: peripheral blood mononuclear cells (PBMCs), taken at new diagnosis, from a patient treated with antithyroid drugs. The V and J genes are TRBV10-3 and TRBJ2-1; D is uncertain. CDR3 coding DNA: TGTGCCATCAGCCCAATGGATGAGCAGTTCTTC. Its translation is CAISPMDEQFF.